This entry lists 14 T cell receptor beta chains sequenced from one sample in a study of T cell responses to AZD1222 COVID-19 vaccine. Here immunoSEQ multiplex PCR was the method, and the copy in TCRdb shows in-frame clones only, minus some. The table includes about 120,000 clones, 88% detected once. Sample: peripheral blood, taken on day 0 of AZD1222 vaccination. The receptors here all came from an adult in good health.

This clone was counted a few times. This chain uses TRBV7-9 with TRBJ2-7; either TRBD1 or TRBD2 may fit D (5 bases each). Germline V CDR1 and CDR2: SEHNR, FQNEAQ (reference sequence). The V end was cut by 5 bases, the J end by 0 bases, with 11 bases between. This CDR3 comprises 14 residues. CDR3: CASSPGTVSYEQYF. CDR3 bases: TGTGCCAGCAGCCCCGGGACCGTCTCCTACGAGCAGTACTTC.

The rearrangement joins TRBV3-1 (or the pseudogene TRBV3-2) to TRBJ1-1; 11 nucleotides line up with TRBD1. Germline CDR1 reads LGHDT; CDR2 reads YNNKEL (reference sequence). This CDR3 region has 16 residues. The junction had 6 bases not matched to a gene; V was cut back by 5 bases and J by 1 base. The CDR3 is CASSFRTGGWNTEAFF. The CDR3 DNA sequence: TGTGCCAGCAGCTTCCGGACAGGGGGCTGGAACACTGAAGCTTTCTTT.

V is TRBV9 and J is TRBJ2-2; no reliable D call. Germline loops: CDR1 SGDLS, CDR2 YYNGEE. Trimming took 0 bases from V and 5 from J, leaving 8 bases between them. The CDR3 totals 14 residues. The CDR3 is CASSVASETGELFF. CDR3 nucleotide sequence: TGTGCCAGCAGCGTAGCTTCGGAGACCGGGGAGCTGTTTTTT.

This clone is a singleton in its sample. The V gene is TRBV2, the J gene TRBJ1-2, with TRBD1 identical over 7 bases. CDR3 length equals 14 residues. Per germline, CDR1 SNHLY and CDR2 FYNNEI. V trimming: 4 bases; J trimming: 5 bases; junction bases outside the gene matches: 7. The CDR3 sequence is CASSARQGWYGYTF. The CDR3 DNA sequence: TGTGCCAGCAGTGCCCGACAGGGTTGGTATGGCTACACCTTC.

The chain combines TRBV7-3 with TRBJ2-3; no reliable D call. The germline CDR1 and CDR2 sequences are SGHTA and FQGTGA. V was clipped by 1 base and J by 6 bases, with 11 bases between them. The CDR3 has 14 residues. CDR3 sequence (DNA): TGTGCCAGCAGCTTAAACGGCGGTTGGGATACGCAGTATTTT. Amino acid sequence: CASSLNGGWDTQYF.

DNA of the CDR3: TGTGCCAGCAGTGACTCGTACAATTCACCCCTCCACTTT. Translation gives CASSDSYNSPLHF. The chain has TRBV6-4 and TRBJ1-6; D not certain. There are 13 residues in the CDR3. The germline V gene has CDR1 MRHNA and CDR2 SNTAGT. The ends were cut back, 0 bases at V and 7 bases at J, with 4 bases in the middle.

This clone appeared once. The CDR3 spells CSVEESLDYGYTF. The CDR3 DNA follows: TGCAGCGTTGAAGAATCACTAGACTATGGCTACACCTTC. The V gene is TRBV29-1, the J gene TRBJ1-2; no clear D. CDR1 is SQVTM and CDR2 is ANQGSEA in the germline V gene. The CDR3 totals 13 residues. V gave up 0 bases and J gave up 3 bases, with 8 bases separating them.

V and J are TRBV6-5 and TRBJ1-1, with D possibly TRBD1 on 6 matching bases. V gave up 6 bases and J gave up 3 bases, with 8 bases separating them. Germline V CDR1 and CDR2: MNHEY, SVGAGI. CDR3 length: 12 amino acids. CDR3 nucleotides: TGTGCCAGCAGGCAGGGGTACACTGAAGCTTTCTTT. Its protein product is CASRQGYTEAFF.

The V call is TRBV10-3, the J call TRBJ1-6; TRBD1 matches 9 bases. Per the germline V gene, CDR1 is ENHRY and CDR2 is SYGVKD. V trimming: 6 bases; J trimming: 8 bases; junction bases outside the gene matches: 11. The length of the CDR3 is 16 residues. The CDR3, as DNA: TGTGCCATCAGGGAAGGGGACAGGGTTTTACATTCACCCCTCCACTTT. This sequence encodes CAIREGDRVLHSPLHF.

The chain links TRBV24-1 to TRBJ1-2; TRBD1 is a possible D gene (5 bases). CDR3 length: 13 residues. V was trimmed by 4 bases and J by 8 bases, leaving 13 bases between them. Germline V gene sequence: CDR1 KGHDR, CDR2 SFDVKD. As DNA, the CDR3 is TGTGCCACCAGTGACCGCAGGGAATCGGGCTACACCTTC. Protein: CATSDRRESGYTF.

The CDR3 bases are TGTGCCAGCTCACCCCTGGCAGGGGAAGGGGTTTCACCCCTCCACTTT. Amino acid sequence: CASSPLAGEGVSPLHF. The J gene is TRBJ1-6, the V gene TRBV18, with a weak D call TRBD1 (6 bases). V lost 3 bases to trimming and J lost 9 bases, with 18 bases between them. The CDR3 has 16 amino acids. Germline V lookup: CDR1 KGHSH, CDR2 LQKENI.

J is TRBJ2-1 and V is TRBV3-1 (or the pseudogene TRBV3-2), with 8 bases fitting TRBD2. The CDR3 covers 15 residues. Germline V gives CDR1 LGHDT, CDR2 YNNKEL (reference sequence). The ends lost 0 bases at V and 10 bases at J; junction bases unmatched: 8. This CDR3 is CASSQDLRRGAEQFF. In nucleotides, the CDR3 is TGTGCCAGCAGCCAAGATCTAAGGCGGGGGGCCGAGCAGTTCTTC.

The chain is built from TRBV4-1 and TRBJ1-4, with a weak D call TRBD1 (6 bases). The germline gives CDR1 MGHRA, CDR2 YSYEKL. Trimming took off 4 bases at V and 7 bases at J, with 22 bases between the two ends. This CDR3 spans 17 amino acids. The CDR3 DNA is TGCGCCAGCAGCCCTAAACTTCTAGGGGGATCGGGTGAAAAACTGTTTTTT. It codes for CASSPKLLGGSGEKLFF.

The chain has TRBV5-1 and TRBJ2-7, with 13 bases lining up with TRBD2. The CDR3 contains 17 residues. Germline assignment: CDR1 SGHRS and CDR2 YFSETQ. The J segment lost 0 bases and the V segment lost 0 bases, leaving 3 bases of the junction unmatched. The CDR3, as DNA: TGCGCCAGCAGCTTGGGACTAGCGGGGGGCTACTCCTACGAGCAGTACTTC. Amino acid sequence: CASSLGLAGGYSYEQYF.